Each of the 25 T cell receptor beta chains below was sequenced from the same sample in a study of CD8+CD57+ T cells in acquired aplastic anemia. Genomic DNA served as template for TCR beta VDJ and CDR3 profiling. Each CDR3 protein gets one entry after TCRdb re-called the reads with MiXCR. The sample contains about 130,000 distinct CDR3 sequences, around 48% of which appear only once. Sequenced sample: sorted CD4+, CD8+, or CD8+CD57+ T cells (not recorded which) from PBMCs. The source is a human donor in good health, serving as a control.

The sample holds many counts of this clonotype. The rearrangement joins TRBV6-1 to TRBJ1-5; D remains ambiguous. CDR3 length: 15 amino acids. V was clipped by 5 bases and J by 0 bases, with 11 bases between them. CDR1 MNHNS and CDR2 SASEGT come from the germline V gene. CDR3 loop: CASSPGLLSNQPQHF. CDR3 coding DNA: TGTGCCAGCAGTCCCGGACTGCTTAGCAATCAGCCCCAGCATTTT.

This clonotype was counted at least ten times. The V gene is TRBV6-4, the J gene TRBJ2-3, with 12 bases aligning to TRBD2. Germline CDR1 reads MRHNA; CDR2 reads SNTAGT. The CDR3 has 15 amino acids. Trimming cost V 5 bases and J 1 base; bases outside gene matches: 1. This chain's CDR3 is CASSRLAGGTDTQYF. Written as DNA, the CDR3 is TGTGCCAGCAGTCGACTAGCGGGGGGCACAGATACGCAGTATTTT.

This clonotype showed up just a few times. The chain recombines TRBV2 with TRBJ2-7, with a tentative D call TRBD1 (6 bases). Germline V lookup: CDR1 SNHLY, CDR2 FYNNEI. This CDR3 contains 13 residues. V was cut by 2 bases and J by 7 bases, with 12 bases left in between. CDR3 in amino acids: CASSEQGYGEQYV. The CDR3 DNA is TGTGCCAGCAGTGAACAGGGGTATGGGGAGCAGTACGTC.

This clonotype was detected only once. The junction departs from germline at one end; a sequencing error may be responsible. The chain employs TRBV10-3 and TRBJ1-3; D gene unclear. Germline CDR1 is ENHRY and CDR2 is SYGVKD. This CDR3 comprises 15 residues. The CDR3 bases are TGTGCCAGCAGTCTGACTTCCGACTATGGCTACACCATATATTTT. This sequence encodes CASSLTSDYGYTIYF.

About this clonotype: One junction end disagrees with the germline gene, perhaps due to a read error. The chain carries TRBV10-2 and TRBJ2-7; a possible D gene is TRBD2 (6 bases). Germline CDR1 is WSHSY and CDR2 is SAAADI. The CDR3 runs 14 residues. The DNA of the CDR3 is TGTGCCAGCAGTCATCGGGACTTGCTCTACGAGCAGTACTTC. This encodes CASSHRDLLYEQYF.

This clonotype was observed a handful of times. The DNA of the CDR3 is TGTGCCAGCAGGCGGGGACGGGAGACCCAGTACTTC. It codes for CASRRGRETQYF. J is TRBJ2-5 and V is TRBV2, with a possible D match to TRBD2 (6 bases). Trimming stripped 6 bases from V and 5 bases from J, with 10 bases between. This CDR3 contains 12 residues. Germline assignment: CDR1 SNHLY and CDR2 FYNNEI.

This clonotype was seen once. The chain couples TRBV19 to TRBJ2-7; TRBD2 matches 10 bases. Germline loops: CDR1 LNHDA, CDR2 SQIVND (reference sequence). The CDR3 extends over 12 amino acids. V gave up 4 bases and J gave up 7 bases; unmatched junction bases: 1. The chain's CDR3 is CASSTLAGEQYF. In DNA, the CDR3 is TGTGCCAGTAGTACACTAGCGGGGGAGCAGTACTTC.

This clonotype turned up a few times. CDR3 sequence: CASSLGGVTYNSPLHF. The DNA for the CDR3 is TGTGCCAGCTCTTTAGGGGGGGTGACCTATAATTCACCCCTCCACTTT. The chain is built from TRBV18 and TRBJ1-6; possible D gene TRBD1, 6 bases. Germline V gene lookup returns CDR1 KGHSH and CDR2 LQKENI. V lost 6 bases to trimming and J lost 2 bases, with 14 bases between them. The CDR3 is 16 residues long.

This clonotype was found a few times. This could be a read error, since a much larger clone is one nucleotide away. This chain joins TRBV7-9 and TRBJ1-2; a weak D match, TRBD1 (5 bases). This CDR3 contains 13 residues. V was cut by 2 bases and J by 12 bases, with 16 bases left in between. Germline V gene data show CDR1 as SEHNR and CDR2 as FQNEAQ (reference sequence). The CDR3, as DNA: TGTGCCAGCAGCTTAAACGGGGGAAGGGGCCACACCTTC. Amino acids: CASSLNGGRGHTF.

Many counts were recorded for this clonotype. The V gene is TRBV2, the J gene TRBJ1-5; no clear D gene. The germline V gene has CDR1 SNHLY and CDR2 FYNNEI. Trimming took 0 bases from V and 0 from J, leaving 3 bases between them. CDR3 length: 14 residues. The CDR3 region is CASSEAYSNQPQHF. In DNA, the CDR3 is TGTGCCAGCAGTGAAGCCTATAGCAATCAGCCCCAGCATTTT.

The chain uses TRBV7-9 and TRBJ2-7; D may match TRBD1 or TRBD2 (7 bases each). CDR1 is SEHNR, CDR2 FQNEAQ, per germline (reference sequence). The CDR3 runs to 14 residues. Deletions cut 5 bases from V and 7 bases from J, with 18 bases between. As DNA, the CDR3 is TGTGCCAGCAGCACGCCCGGCAGGGGGGGAGAGCAGTACTTC. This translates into CASSTPGRGGEQYF.

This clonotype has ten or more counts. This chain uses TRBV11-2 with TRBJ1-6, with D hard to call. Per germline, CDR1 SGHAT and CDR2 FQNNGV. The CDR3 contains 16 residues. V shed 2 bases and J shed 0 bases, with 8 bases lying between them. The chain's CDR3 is CASSLHGSSYNSPLHF. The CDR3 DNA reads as TGTGCCAGCAGCTTACACGGGAGCTCCTATAATTCACCCCTCCACTTT.

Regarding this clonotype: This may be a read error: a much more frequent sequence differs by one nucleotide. CDR3 nucleotides: TGTGCCAGCAGTTACAACAGCCCACCTACCTCTGGAAACATCATATATTTT. Its protein product is CASSYNSPPTSGNIIYF. J is TRBJ1-3 and V is TRBV6-5; D unresolved. CDR3 length equals 17 residues. CDR1 and CDR2 from the germline V gene are MNHEY and SVGAGI.

CDR3 bases: TGTGCCAGCATCCAGCCGGGACTAGCGGGGGGGCGGATCACAGATACGCAGTATTTT. Amino acids: CASIQPGLAGGRITDTQYF. The chain carries TRBV13 and TRBJ2-3; 16 positions agree with TRBD2. This CDR3 comprises 19 residues. Germline V CDR1 and CDR2: PRHDT, FYEKMQ (reference sequence). With V trimmed by 7 bases and J by 2 bases, 12 bases remained unmatched.

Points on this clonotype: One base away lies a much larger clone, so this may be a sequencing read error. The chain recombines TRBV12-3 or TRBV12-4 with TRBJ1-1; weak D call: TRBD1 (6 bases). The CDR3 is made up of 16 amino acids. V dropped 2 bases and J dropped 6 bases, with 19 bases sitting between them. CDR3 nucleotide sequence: TGTGCCAGCAGTTTACCTCCGTCGGCGGGGGGCCCTGAAGCTTTCTTT. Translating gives CASSLPPSAGGPEAFF.

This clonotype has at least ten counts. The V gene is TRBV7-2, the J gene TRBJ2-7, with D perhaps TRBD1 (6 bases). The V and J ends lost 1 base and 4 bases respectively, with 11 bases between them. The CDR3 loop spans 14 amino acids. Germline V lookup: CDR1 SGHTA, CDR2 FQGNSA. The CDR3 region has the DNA TGTGCCAGCAGCTTAGGTACAGGGTCTTACGAGCAGTACTTC. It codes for CASSLGTGSYEQYF.

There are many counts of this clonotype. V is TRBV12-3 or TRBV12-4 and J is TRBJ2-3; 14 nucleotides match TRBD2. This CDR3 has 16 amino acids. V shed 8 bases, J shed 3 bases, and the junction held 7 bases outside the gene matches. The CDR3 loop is CASHGTSGGVTDTQYF. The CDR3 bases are TGTGCCAGCCATGGGACTAGCGGGGGCGTTACAGATACGCAGTATTTT.

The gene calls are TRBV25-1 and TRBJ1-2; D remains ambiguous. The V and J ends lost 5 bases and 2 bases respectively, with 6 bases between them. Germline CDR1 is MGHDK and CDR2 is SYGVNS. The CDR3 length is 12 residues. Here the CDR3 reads CASSWGNYGYTF. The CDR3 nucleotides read TGTGCCAGCAGTTGGGGAAACTATGGCTACACCTTC.

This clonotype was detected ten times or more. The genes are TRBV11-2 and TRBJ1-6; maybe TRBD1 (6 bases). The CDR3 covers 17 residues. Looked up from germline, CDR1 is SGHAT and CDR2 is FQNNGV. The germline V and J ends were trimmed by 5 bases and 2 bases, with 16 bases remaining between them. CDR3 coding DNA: TGTGCCAGCAGCGACCGACGGGACACCCCCTATAATTCACCCCTCCACTTT. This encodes CASSDRRDTPYNSPLHF.

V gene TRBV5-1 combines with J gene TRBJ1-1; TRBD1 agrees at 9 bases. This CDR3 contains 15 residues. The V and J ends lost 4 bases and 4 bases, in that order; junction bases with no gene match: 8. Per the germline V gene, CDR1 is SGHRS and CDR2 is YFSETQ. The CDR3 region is CASSLGQGLATEAFF. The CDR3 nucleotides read TGCGCCAGCAGCCTCGGACAGGGGCTGGCCACTGAAGCTTTCTTT.

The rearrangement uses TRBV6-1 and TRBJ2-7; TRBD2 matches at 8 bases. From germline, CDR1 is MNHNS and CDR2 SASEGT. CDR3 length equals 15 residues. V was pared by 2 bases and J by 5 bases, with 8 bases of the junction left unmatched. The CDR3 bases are TGTGCCAGCAGTGAAATTTGGTCGACTAGCGACGAGCAGTACTTC. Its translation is CASSEIWSTSDEQYF.

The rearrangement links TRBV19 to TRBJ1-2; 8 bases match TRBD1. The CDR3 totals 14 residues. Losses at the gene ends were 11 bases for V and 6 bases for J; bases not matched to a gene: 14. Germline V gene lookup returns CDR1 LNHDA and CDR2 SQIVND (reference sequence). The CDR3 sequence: CAWNPRQGRNGYTF. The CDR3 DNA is TGTGCCTGGAATCCGCGACAGGGGAGGAATGGCTACACCTTC. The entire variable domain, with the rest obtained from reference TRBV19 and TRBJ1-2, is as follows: DGGITQSPKYLFRKEGQNVTLSCEQNLNHDAMYWYRQDPGQGLRLIYYSQIVNDFQKGDIAEGYSVSREKKESFPLTVTSAQKNPTAFYLCAWNPRQGRNGYTFGSGTRLTVV.

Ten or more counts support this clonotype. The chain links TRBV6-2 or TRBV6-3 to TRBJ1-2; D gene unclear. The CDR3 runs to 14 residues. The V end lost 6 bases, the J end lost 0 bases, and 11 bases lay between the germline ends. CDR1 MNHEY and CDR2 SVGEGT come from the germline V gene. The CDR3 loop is CASRLPGSNYGYTF. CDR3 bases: TGTGCCAGCAGGCTGCCAGGATCTAACTATGGCTACACCTTC.

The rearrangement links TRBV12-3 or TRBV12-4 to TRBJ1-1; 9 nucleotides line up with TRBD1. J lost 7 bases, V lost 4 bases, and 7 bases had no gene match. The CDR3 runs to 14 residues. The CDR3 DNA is TGTGCCAGCAGTTGGGGACAGGGAGGATTTGAAGCTTTCTTT. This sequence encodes CASSWGQGGFEAFF.

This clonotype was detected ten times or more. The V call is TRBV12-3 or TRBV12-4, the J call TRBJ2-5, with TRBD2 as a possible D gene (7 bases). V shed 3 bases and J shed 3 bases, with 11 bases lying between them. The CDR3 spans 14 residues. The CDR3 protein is CASSLGGGKETQYF. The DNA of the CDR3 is TGTGCCAGCAGTTTGGGAGGGGGGAAAGAGACCCAGTACTTC.